The following is a T cell receptor (beta chain) sequence with its context. The data originate from a study of CXCR3 chemokines and chemotherapy response in bladder cancer. In germline, CDR1 is MGHDK, CDR2 SYGVNS. V lost 2 bases to trimming and J lost 3 bases; unmatched junction nucleotides: 6. CDR3 length equals 17 residues. Using its own MiXCR run on the PCR reads, TCRdb lists one record per CDR3 protein. The data hold 12,000 or so distinct CDR3 sequences, with 9.5% to 15% observed a single time. The clonotype comes from a human donor with bladder cancer that did not respond to neoadjuvant chemotherapy. The chain carries TRBV25-1 and TRBJ2-6; 8 positions agree with TRBD1. The specimen was collected from a patient whose treatment included neoadjuvant chemotherapy. The CDR3, as DNA: TGTGCCAGCAGTGAAGCGACAGGGGTTTATGGGGCCAACGTCCTGACTTTC. Protein: CASSEATGVYGANVLTF.